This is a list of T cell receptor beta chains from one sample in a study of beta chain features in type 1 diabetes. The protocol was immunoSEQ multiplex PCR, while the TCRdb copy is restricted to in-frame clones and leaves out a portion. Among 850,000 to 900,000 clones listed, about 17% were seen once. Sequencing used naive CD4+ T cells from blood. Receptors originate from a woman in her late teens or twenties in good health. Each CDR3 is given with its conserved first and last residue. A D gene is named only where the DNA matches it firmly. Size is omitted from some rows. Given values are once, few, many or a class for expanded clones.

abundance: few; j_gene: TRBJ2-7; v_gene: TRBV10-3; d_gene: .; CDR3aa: CAISESGEQYF
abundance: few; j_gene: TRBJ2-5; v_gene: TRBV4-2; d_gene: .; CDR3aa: CASSNAGTEETQYF
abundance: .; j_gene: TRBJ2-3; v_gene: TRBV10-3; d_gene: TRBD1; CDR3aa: CAVRQGSGTDTQYF
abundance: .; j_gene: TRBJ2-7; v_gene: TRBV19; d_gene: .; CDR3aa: CASSSPGTDSYEQYF
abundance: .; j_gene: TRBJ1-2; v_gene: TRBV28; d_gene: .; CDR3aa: CASSPGRNYGYTF
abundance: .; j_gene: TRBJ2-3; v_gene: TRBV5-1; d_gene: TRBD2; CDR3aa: CASSHPSTSGRIDTQYF
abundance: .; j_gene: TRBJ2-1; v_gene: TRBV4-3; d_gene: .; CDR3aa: CASSQERTTLYNEQFF
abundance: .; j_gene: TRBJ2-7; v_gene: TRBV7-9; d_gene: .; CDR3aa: CASSRARGYEQYF
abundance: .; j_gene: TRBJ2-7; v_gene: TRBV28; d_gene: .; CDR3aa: CASSLGGYRGEYF
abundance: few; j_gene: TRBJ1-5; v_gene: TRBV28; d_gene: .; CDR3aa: CASRTPNQPQHF
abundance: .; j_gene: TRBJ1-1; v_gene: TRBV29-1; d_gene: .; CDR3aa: CSVSGRNTEAFF
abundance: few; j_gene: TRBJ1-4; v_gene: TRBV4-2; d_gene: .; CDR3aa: CASSQGRFGNEKLFF
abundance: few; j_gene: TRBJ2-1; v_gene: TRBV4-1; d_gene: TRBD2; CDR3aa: CASSQPFSGRAYNEQFF
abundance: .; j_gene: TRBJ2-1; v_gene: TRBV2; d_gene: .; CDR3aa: CASSAGVYYNEQFF
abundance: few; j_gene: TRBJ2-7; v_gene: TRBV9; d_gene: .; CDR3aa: CASSPRRGSYEQYF
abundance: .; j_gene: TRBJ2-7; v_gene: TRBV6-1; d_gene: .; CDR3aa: CASSEGTPGLKRGYEQYF
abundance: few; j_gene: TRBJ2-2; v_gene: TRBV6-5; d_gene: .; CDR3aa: CASSQGLKRVGELFF
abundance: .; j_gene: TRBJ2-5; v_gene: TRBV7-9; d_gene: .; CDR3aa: CASSLASVETQYF
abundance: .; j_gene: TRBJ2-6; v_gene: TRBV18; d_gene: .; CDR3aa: CASSPAGTSQGGANVLTF
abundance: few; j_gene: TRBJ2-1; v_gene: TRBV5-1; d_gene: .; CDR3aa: CASSFLPDSSYNEQFF
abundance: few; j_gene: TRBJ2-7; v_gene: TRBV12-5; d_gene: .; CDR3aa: CASGTDSSYEQYF
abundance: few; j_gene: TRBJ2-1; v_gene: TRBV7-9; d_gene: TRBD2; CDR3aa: CASSLRTSGYNEQFF
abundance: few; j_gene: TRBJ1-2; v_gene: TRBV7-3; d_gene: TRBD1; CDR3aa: CASSLTGTGGKQDYGYTF
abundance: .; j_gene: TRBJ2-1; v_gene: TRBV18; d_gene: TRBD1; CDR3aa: CASSPRTGRDNEQFF
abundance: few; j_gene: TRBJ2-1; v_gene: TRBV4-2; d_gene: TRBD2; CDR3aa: CASSHRTSGRAIEQFF
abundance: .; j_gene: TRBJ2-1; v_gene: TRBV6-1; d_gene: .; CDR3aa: CASSVLVEQFF
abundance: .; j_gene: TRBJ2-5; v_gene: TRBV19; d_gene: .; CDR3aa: CASGGIRETQYF
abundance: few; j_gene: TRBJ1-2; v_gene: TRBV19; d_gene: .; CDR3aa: CASSIKLGGSVPYGYTF
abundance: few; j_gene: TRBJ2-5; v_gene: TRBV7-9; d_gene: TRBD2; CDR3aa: CASSLALAGEYQETQYF
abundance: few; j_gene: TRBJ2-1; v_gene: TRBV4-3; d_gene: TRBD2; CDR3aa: CASSGLAGGHGDNEQFF